These 3 T cell receptor beta chains originate from one sample sequenced in a study of blood T cell repertoires in COVID-19. TCRdb's table, derived via immunoSEQ multiplex PCR, lists solely in-frame clones and lacks some. In the table there are some 250,000 clones, 86% of which are singletons. Specimen: peripheral blood. These TCRs come from a woman aged 25 to 39 who had recovered from COVID-19.

The chain joins TRBV3-1 (or the pseudogene TRBV3-2) to TRBJ1-6; D not certain. Trimming shortened V by 4 bases and J by 9 bases, and 19 bases separated the two germline ends. CDR1 is LGHDT and CDR2 is YNNKEL in the germline V gene (reference sequence). CDR3 length: 16 amino acids. CDR3 DNA sequence: TGTGCCAGCAGCCCGCCCCCGGGTTCCGGCAGTTCACCCCTCCACTTT. Residues: CASSPPPGSGSSPLHF.

The rearrangement joins TRBV15 to TRBJ1-4, with a tentative D call TRBD1 (5 bases). The CDR3 is 15 amino acids. From germline, CDR1 is LNHNV and CDR2 YYDKDF (reference sequence). V was trimmed by 5 bases and J by 5 bases, leaving 15 bases between them. The CDR3 reads CATSGRQYSNEKLFF. The CDR3 DNA reads TGTGCCACCAGCGGCCGACAGTATTCAAATGAAAAACTGTTTTTT.

In its sample, this clone was seen once. The J gene is TRBJ2-1, the V gene TRBV4-1; 7 nucleotides line up with TRBD1. CDR3 length equals 12 residues. Per germline, CDR1 MGHRA and CDR2 YSYEKL. V shed 4 bases and J 8 bases; nucleotides not matched to a gene: 2. The DNA for the CDR3 is TGCGCCAGCAGCCTAGGGGGCGATGAGCAGTTCTTC. This codes for CASSLGGDEQFF.